This T cell receptor (beta chain) comes out of a study of T cells in tuberculosis. Time point of the sample: new active TB diagnosis, blood taken before or within 7 days of starting treatment. The length of the CDR3 is 18 residues. Germline lookup yields CDR1 ENHRY and CDR2 SYGVKD. With V trimmed by 2 bases and J by 5 bases, 8 bases remained unmatched. TCRdb's copy holds only in-frame clones and misses some; the assay was immunoSEQ multiplex PCR. Of approximately 30,000 clones in the sample, 70% to 90% were seen once. The V and J genes are TRBV10-3 and TRBJ2-3; 15 bases map to TRBD2. Source: PBMCs, taken at tuberculosis diagnosis. The TCR comes from an adult with tuberculosis. The CDR3 nucleotides are TGTGCCATCAGTGAGACCTGGACTAGCGGGGGGGCCGGAGATACGCAGTATTTT. It specifies CAISETWTSGGAGDTQYF.